What follows are 8 T cell receptor beta chains derived from one specimen sequenced in a study of control samples from healthy donors and cancer patients. TCRdb's copy holds only in-frame clones and misses some; the assay was immunoSEQ multiplex PCR. The repertoire holds tens of thousands of clones, with about 88% as singletons. The sample consisted of PBMCs. These receptors originate from a woman aged 50 to 65 with colorectal cancer.

The chain uses TRBV27 and TRBJ1-2; unclear D gene. The CDR3 contains 13 residues. Germline V gene data show CDR1 as MNHEY and CDR2 as SMNVEV (reference sequence). V was clipped by 3 bases and J by 1 base, with 6 bases between them. In DNA form, the CDR3 reads TGTGCCAGCAGTTTCTCCGGTAACTATGGCTACACCTTC. Its translation: CASSFSGNYGYTF.

This clone was observed a single time. J is TRBJ1-1 and V is TRBV5-8; D remains ambiguous. V lost 4 bases, J lost 0 bases, and 10 bases lay in between. Per germline, CDR1 SGHTS and CDR2 YDEGEE. This CDR3 comprises 14 residues. The CDR3 bases are TGTGCCAGCAGCCCGCAGCCACTGAACACTGAAGCTTTCTTT. This sequence encodes CASSPQPLNTEAFF.

The chain links TRBV30 to TRBJ1-1; D unresolved. Between the trimmed V and J ends, which lost 2 bases and 0 bases, there was a span of 13 bases. CDR3 size: 15 residues. The germline CDR1 and CDR2 sequences are GTSNPN and SVGIG (reference sequence). CDR3 DNA: TGTGCCTGGAGTCACTCCTCTGATATGAACACTGAAGCTTTCTTT. Its protein product is CAWSHSSDMNTEAFF.

Details on this clone: Other DNA sequences in the sample encode the same CDR3. This rearrangement joins TRBV6-2 or TRBV6-3 to TRBJ2-5; D is possibly TRBD2 (7 bases). Trimming removed 2 bases from V and 5 bases from J, with 12 bases in between. The CDR3 has 14 amino acids. Germline CDR1 MNHEY, CDR2 SVGEGT. DNA of the CDR3: TGTGCCAGCAGTTACGGGGGGGCCGGGGAGACCCAGTACTTC. Translating it yields CASSYGGAGETQYF.

This chain connects TRBV5-5 to TRBJ2-7; tentatively, D is TRBD1 (6 bases). From germline, CDR1 is SGHKS and CDR2 YYEKEE (reference sequence). This CDR3 comprises 15 residues. Trimming took off 4 bases at V and 4 bases at J, with 18 bases between the two ends. CDR3 coding DNA: TGTGCCAGCAGCCTTGAGGACAGTCCAGGTTACGAGCAGTACGTC. Translating gives CASSLEDSPGYEQYV.

The gene calls are TRBV19 and TRBJ1-6; D is possibly TRBD1 (6 bases). The V and J ends lost 6 bases and 7 bases respectively, with 16 bases between them. CDR1 LNHDA and CDR2 SQIVND come from the germline V gene (reference sequence). The CDR3 is 15 amino acids. Here the CDR3 reads CASRKWDTKNSPLHF. CDR3 DNA: TGTGCCAGTAGGAAATGGGACACGAAAAATTCACCCCTCCACTTT.

This chain connects TRBV9 to TRBJ2-5; D may be TRBD1 (7 bases). V was clipped by 0 bases and J by 2 bases, with 14 bases between them. CDR3 length: 16 residues. Germline CDR1 is SGDLS and CDR2 is YYNGEE. The CDR3 nucleotides read TGTGCCAGCAGCGTAGCCGGCAGGGGGACTCAAGAGACCCAGTACTTC. Protein product: CASSVAGRGTQETQYF. Looking up the rest from reference TRBV9 and TRBJ2-5 gives the full variable domain: DSGVTQTPKHLITATGQRVTLRCSPRSGDLSVYWYQQSLDQGLQFLIQYYNGEERAKGNILERFSAQQFPDLHSELNLSSLELGDSALYFCASSVAGRGTQETQYFGPGTRLLVL.

This chain links TRBV20-1 with TRBJ2-1; 7 nucleotides agree with TRBD1. CDR1 and CDR2 (germline): DFQATT, SNEGSKA (reference sequence). V dropped 6 bases and J dropped 8; count of bases not matched to a gene: 4. This CDR3 contains 11 residues. The CDR3 nucleotides are TGCAGTGCGCCGACAGGGTATGAGCAGTTCTTC. Amino acid sequence: CSAPTGYEQFF.